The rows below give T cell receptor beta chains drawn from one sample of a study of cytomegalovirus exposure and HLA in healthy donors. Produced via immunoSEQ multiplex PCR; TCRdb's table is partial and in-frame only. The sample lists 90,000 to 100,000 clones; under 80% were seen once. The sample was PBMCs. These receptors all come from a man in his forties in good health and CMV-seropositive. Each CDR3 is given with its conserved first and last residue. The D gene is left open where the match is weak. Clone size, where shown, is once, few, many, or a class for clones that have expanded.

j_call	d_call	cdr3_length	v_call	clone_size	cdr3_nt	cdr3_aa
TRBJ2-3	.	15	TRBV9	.	TGTGCCAGCAGCGTAGGCTGGGAGGGCACAGATACGCAGTATTTT	CASSVGWEGTDTQYF
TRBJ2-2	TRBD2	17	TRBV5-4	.	TGTGCCAGCAGCCTTCTGGGCGGGGGGGCCTTCACCGGGGAGCTGTTTTTT	CASSLLGGGAFTGELFF
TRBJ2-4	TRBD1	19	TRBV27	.	TGTGCCAGCAGTTTATCGGGGACAGGGAATGTGATGGCCAAAAACATTCAGTACTTC	CASSLSGTGNVMAKNIQYF
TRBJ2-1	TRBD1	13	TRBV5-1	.	TGCGCCAGCAGCACTGACAGGGAAGGAGAGCAGTTCTTC	CASSTDREGEQFF
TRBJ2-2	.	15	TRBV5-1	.	TGCGCCAGCAGCGAGGTAGTGGCCGACACCGGGGAGCTGTTTTTT	CASSEVVADTGELFF
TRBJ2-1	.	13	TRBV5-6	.	TGTGCCAGCAGCTTGGGCGGGGTCGATGAGCAGTTCTTC	CASSLGGVDEQFF
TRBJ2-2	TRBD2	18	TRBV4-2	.	TGTGCCAGCAGCCAAGGTAGCGGGGGGGCCGGGAACACCGGGGAGCTGTTTTTT	CASSQGSGGAGNTGELFF
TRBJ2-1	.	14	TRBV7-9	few	TGTGCCAGCAGCTTAGTAGGTACCGGAGCTGAGCAGTTCTTC	CASSLVGTGAEQFF
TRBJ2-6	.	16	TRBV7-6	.	TGTGCCAGCAGCCCTCTTAGGGGCTCTGGGGCCAACGTCCTGACTTTC	CASSPLRGSGANVLTF
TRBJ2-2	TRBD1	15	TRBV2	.	TGTGCCAGCAGTGTAGGGACAGGGTACACCGGGGAGCTGTTTTTT	CASSVGTGYTGELFF
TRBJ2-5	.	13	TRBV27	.	TGTGCCAGCAGTCGGGATATCCAAGAGACCCAGTACTTC	CASSRDIQETQYF